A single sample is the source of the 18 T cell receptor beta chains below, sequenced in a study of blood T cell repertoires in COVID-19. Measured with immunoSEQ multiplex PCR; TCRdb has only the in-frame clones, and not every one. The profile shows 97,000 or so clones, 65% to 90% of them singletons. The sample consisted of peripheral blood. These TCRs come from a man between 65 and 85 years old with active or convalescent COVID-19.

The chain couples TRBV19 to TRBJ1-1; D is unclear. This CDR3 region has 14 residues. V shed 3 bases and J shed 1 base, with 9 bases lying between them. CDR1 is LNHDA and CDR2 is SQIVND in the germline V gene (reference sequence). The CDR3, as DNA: TGTGCCAGTAGTATCCCCAGGTGGAACACTGAAGCTTTCTTT. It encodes CASSIPRWNTEAFF.

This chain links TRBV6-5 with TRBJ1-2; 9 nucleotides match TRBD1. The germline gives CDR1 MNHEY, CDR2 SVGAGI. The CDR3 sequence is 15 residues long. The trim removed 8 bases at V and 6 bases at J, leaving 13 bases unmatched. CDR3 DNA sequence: TGTGCCAGCCCCCCGGACAGGGGCGCCCTCCATGGCTACACCTTC. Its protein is CASPPDRGALHGYTF.

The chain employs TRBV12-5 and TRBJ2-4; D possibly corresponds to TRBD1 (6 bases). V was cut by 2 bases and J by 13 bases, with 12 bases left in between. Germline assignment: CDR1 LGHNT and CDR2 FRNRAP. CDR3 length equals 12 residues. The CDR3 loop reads CASGLSGQSQYF. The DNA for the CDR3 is TGTGCTAGTGGTTTGTCCGGACAGTCCCAGTACTTC.

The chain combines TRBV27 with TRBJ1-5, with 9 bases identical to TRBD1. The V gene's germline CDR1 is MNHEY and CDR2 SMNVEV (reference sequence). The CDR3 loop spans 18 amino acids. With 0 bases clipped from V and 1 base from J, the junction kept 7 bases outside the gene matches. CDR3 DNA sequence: TGTGCCAGCAGTTTATCAGGGACAGGGCTGGGGAGCAATCAGCCCCAGCATTTT. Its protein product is CASSLSGTGLGSNQPQHF.

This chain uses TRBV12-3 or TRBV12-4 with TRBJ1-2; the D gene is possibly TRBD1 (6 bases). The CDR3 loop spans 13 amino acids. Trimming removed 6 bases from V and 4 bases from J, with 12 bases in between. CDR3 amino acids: CASSRDTLYGYTF. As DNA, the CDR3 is TGTGCCAGCAGCCGGGACACCCTCTATGGCTACACCTTC.

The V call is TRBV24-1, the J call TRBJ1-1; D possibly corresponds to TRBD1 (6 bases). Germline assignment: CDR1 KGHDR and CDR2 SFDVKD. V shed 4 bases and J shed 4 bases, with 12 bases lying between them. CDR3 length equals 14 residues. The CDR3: CATSEKQGCTEAFF. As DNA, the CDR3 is TGTGCCACCAGTGAAAAACAGGGTTGCACTGAAGCTTTCTTT.

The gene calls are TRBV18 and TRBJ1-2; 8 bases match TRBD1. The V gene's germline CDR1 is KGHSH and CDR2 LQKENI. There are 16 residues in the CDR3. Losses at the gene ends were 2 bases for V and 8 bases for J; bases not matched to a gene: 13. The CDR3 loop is CASSPAVTGAEGGYTF. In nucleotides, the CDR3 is TGTGCCAGCTCACCAGCCGTGACAGGGGCGGAGGGAGGCTACACCTTC.

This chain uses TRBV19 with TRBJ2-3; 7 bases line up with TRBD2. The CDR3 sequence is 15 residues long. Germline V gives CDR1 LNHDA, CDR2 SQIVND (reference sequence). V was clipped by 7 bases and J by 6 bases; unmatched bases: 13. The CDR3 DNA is TGTGCCAGTATTCATCCCACTAGCGTTGGGGATACGCAGTATTTT. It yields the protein CASIHPTSVGDTQYF.

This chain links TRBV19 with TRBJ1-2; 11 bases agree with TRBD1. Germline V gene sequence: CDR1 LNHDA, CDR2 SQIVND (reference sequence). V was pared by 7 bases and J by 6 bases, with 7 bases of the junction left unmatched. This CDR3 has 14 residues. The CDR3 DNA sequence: TGTGCCAGTACCGGACAGGGGGCAAAAGATGGCTACACCTTC. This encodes CASTGQGAKDGYTF.

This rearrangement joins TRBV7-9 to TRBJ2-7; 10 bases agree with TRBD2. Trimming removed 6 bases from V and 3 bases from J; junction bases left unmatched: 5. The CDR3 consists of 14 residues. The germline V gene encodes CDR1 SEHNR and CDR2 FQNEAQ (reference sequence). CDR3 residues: CASSAAGGSYEQYF. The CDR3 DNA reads TGTGCCAGCAGTGCAGCGGGGGGGAGCTACGAGCAGTACTTC.

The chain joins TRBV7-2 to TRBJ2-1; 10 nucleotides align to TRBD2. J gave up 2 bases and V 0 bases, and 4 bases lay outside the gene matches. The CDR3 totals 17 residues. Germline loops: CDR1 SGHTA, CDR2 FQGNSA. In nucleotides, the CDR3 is TGTGCCAGCAGCTTAGCTCCGGGACTAGCGACCTACAATGAGCAGTTCTTC. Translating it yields CASSLAPGLATYNEQFF.

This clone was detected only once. The CDR3 DNA sequence: TGTGCCAGTAGAACTACCGGGGCCAACGTCCTGACTTTC. Its translation is CASRTTGANVLTF. The genes are TRBV19 and TRBJ2-6; D not resolved. Germline V gene data show CDR1 as LNHDA and CDR2 as SQIVND (reference sequence). The CDR3 extends over 13 amino acids. V lost 6 bases to trimming and J lost 4 bases, with 7 bases between them.

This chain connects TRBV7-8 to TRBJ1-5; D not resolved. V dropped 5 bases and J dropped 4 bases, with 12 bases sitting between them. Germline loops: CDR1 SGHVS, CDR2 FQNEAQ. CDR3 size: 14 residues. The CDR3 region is CASSRDGENQPQHF. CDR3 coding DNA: TGTGCCAGCAGCCGCGACGGAGAGAATCAGCCCCAGCATTTT. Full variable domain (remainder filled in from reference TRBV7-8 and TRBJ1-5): GAGVSQSPRYKVAKRGQDVALRCDPISGHVSLFWYQQALGQGPEFLTYFQNEAQLDKSGLPSDRFFAERPEGSVSTLKIQRTQQEDSAVYLCASSRDGENQPQHFGDGTRLSIL.

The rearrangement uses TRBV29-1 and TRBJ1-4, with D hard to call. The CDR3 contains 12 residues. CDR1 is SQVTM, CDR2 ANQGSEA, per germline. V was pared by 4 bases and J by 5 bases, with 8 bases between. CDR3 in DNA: TGCAGCGTTGGTTTCGGGAATGAAAAACTGTTTTTT. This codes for CSVGFGNEKLFF.

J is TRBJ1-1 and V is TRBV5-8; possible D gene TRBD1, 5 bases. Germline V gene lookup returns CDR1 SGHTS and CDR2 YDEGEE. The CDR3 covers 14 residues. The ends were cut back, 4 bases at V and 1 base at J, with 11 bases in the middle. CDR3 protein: CASSASDRNTEAFF. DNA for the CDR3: TGTGCCAGCAGCGCCAGCGACAGGAACACTGAAGCTTTCTTT.

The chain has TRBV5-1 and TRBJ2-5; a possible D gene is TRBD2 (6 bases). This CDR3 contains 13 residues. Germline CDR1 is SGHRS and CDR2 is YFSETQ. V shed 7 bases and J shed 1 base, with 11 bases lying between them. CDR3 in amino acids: CASRTGVQETQYF. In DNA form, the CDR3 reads TGCGCCAGCCGCACGGGGGTCCAAGAGACCCAGTACTTC.

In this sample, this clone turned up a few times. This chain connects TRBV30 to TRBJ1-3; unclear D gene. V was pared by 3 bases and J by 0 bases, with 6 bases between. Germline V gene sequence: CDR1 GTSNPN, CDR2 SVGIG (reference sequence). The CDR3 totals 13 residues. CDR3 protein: CAWRRPSGNTIYF. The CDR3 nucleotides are TGTGCCTGGAGGCGTCCCTCTGGAAACACCATATATTTT.

CDR3 region: CASSLRTSGGSSYNEQFF. Here the CDR3 DNA reads TGTGCCAGCAGTTTGCGGACTAGCGGGGGGAGCTCCTACAATGAGCAGTTCTTC. The V and J genes are TRBV27 and TRBJ2-1, with 14 positions matching TRBD2. The CDR3 has 18 amino acids. Germline lookup yields CDR1 MNHEY and CDR2 SMNVEV (reference sequence). V lost 3 bases to trimming and J lost 0 bases; unmatched junction nucleotides: 4.